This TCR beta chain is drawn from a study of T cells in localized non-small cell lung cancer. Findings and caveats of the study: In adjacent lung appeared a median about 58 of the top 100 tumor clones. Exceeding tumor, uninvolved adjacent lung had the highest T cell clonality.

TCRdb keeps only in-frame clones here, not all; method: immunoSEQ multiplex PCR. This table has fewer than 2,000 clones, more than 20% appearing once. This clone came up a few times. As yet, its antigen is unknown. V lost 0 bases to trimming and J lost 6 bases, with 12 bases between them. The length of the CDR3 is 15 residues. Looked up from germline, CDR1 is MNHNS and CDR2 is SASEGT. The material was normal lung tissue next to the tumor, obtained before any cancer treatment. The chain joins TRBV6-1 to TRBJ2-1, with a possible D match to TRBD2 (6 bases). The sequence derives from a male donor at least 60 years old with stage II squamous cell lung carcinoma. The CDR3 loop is CASSEAREDPNEQFF. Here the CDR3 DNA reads TGTGCCAGCAGTGAAGCGAGGGAGGACCCCAATGAGCAGTTCTTC.